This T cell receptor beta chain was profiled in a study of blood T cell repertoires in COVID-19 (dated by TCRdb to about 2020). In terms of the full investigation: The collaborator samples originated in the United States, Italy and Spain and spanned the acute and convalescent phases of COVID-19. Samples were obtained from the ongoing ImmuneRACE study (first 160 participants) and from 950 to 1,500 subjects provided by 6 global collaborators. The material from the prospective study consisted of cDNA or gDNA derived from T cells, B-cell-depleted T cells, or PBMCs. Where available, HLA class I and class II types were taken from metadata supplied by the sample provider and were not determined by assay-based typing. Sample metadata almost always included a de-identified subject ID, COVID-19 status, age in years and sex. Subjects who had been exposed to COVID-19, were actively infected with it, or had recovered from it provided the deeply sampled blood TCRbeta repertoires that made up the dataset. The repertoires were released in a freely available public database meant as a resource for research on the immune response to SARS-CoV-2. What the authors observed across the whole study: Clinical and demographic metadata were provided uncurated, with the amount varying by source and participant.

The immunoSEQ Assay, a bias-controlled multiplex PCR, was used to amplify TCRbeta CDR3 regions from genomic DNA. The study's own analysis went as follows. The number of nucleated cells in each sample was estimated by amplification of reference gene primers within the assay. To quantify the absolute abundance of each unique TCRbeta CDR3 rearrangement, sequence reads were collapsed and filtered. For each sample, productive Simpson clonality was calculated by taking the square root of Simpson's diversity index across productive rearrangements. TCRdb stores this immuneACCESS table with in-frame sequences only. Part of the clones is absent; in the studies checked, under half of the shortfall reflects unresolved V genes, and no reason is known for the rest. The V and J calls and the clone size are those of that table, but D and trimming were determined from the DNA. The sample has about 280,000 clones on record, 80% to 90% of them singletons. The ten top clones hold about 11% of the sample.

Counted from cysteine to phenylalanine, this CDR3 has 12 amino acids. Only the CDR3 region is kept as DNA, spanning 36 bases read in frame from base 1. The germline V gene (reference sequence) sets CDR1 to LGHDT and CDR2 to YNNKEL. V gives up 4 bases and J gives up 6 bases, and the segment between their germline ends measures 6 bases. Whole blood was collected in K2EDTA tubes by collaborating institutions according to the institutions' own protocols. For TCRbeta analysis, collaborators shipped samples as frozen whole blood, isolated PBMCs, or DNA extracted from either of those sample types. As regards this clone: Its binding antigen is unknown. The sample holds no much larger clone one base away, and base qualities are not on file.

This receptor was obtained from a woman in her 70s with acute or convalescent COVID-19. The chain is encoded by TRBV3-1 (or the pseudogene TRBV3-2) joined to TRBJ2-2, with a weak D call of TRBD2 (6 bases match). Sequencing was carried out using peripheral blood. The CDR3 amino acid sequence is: CASSRGAGELFF. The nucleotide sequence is TGTGCCAGCAGCCGGGGGGCCGGGGAGCTGTTTTTT.